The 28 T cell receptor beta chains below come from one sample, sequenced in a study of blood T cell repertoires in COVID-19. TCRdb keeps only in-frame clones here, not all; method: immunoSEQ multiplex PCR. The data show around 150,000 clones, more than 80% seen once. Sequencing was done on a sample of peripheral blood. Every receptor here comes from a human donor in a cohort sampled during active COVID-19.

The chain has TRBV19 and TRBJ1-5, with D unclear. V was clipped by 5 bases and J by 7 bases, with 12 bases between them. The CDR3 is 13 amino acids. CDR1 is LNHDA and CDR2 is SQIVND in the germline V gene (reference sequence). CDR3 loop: CASSLSTPQPQHF. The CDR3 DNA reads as TGTGCCAGTAGTCTGTCCACTCCCCAGCCCCAGCATTTT. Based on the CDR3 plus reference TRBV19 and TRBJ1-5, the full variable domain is DGGITQSPKYLFRKEGQNVTLSCEQNLNHDAMYWYRQDPGQGLRLIYYSQIVNDFQKGDIAEGYSVSREKKESFPLTVTSAQKNPTAFYLCASSLSTPQPQHFGDGTRLSIL.

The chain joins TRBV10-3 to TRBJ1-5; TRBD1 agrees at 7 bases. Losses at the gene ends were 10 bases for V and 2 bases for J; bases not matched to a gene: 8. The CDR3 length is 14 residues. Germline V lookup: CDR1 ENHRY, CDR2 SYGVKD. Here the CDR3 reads CASQQGLGNQPQHF. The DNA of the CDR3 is TGTGCCAGCCAACAGGGGCTAGGCAATCAGCCCCAGCATTTT.

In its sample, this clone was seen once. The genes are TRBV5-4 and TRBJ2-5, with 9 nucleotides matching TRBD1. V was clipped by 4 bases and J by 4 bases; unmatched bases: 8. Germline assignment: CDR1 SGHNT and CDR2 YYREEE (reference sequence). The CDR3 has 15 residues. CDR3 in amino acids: CASSPGTGYRETQYF. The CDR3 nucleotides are TGTGCCAGCAGCCCCGGGACAGGGTATCGAGAGACCCAGTACTTC.

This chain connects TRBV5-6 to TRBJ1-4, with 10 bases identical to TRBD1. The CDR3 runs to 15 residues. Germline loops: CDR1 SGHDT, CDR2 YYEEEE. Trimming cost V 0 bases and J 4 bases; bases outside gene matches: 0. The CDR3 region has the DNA TGTGCCAGCAGCTTGGGGGACAGGGGTAATGAAAAACTGTTTTTT. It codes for CASSLGDRGNEKLFF.

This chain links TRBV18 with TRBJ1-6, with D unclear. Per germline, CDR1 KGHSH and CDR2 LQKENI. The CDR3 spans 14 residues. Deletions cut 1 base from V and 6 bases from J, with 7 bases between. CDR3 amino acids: CASSPREVNSPLHF. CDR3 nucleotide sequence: TGTGCCAGCTCACCACGTGAGGTTAATTCACCCCTCCACTTT.

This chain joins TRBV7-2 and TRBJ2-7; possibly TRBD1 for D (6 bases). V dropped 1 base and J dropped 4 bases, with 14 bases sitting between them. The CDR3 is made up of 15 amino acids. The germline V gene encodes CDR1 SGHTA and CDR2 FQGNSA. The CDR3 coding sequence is TGTGCCAGCAGCTTAGGTCGCAGGGGAACTTACGAGCAGTACTTC. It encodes CASSLGRRGTYEQYF.

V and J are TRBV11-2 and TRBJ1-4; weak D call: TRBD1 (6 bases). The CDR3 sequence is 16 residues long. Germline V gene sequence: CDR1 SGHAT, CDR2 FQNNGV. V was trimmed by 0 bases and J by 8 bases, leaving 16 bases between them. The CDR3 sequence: CASSLDRQARGEKLFF. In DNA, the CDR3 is TGTGCCAGCAGCTTAGATAGACAGGCTCGCGGAGAAAAACTGTTTTTT.

The CDR3 DNA sequence: TGTGCCAGTACAGGACAGGCTTCCACTCAGCCCCAGCATTTT. This codes for CASTGQASTQPQHF. The chain joins TRBV19 to TRBJ1-5; 7 positions agree with TRBD1. Trimming at V came to 7 bases and at J to 6 bases, leaving 9 bases not matched to a gene. Germline-derived CDR1 and CDR2 are LNHDA and SQIVND (reference sequence). There are 14 residues in the CDR3.

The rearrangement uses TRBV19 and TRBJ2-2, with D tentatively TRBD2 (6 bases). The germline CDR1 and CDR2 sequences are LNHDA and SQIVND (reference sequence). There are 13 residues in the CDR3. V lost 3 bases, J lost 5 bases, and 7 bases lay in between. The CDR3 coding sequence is TGTGCCAGTAGTATGGGGAGGACCGGGGAGCTGTTTTTT. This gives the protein CASSMGRTGELFF.

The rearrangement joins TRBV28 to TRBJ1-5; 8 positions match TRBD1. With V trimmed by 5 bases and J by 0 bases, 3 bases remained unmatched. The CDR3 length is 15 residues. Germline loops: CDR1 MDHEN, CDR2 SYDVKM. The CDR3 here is CASSLTGDSNQPQHF. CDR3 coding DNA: TGTGCCAGCAGTCTGACAGGGGATAGCAATCAGCCCCAGCATTTT.

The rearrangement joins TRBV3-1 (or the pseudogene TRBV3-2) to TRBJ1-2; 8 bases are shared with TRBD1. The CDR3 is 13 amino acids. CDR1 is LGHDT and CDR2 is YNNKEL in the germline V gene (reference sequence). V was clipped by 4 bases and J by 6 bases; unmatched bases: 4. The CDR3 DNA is TGTGCCAGCAGCCCTACGACAGGGGATGGCTACACCTTC. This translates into CASSPTTGDGYTF.

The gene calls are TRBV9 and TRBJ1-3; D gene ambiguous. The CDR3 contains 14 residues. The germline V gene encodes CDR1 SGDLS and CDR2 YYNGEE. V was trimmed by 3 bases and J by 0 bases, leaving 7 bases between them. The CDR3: CASSAQISGNTIYF. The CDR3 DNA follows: TGTGCCAGCAGCGCCCAGATCTCTGGAAACACCATATATTTT. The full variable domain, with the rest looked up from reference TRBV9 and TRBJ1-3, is DSGVTQTPKHLITATGQRVTLRCSPRSGDLSVYWYQQSLDQGLQFLIQYYNGEERAKGNILERFSAQQFPDLHSELNLSSLELGDSALYFCASSAQISGNTIYFGEGSWLTVV.

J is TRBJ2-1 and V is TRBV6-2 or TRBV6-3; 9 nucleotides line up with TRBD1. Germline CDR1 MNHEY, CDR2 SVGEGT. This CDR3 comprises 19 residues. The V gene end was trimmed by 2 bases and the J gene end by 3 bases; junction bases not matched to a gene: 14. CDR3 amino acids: CASSYPSLGGTGNYNEQFF. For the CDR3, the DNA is TGTGCCAGCAGTTACCCGAGTTTAGGCGGGACAGGGAACTACAATGAGCAGTTCTTC.

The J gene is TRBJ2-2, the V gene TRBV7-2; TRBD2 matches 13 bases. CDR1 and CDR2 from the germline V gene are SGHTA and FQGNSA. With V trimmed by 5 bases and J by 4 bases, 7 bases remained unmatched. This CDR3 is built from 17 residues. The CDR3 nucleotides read TGTGCCAGCAGCCTAAGGACTAGCGGGGGAAGCACCGGGGAGCTGTTTTTT. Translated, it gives CASSLRTSGGSTGELFF. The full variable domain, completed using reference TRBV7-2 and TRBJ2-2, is GAGVSQSPSNKVTEKGKDVELRCDPISGHTALYWYRQSLGQGLEFLIYFQGNSAPDKSGLPSDRFSAERTGGSVSTLTIQRTQQEDSAVYLCASSLRTSGGSTGELFFGEGSRLTVL.

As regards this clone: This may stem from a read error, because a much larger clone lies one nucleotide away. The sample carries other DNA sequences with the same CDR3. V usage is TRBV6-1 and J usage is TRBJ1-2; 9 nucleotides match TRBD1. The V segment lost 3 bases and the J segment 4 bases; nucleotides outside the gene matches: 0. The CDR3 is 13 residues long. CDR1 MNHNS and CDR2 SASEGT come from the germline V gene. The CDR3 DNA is TGTGCCAGCAGTGAGGACAGGGGCTATGGCTACACCTTC. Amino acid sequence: CASSEDRGYGYTF.

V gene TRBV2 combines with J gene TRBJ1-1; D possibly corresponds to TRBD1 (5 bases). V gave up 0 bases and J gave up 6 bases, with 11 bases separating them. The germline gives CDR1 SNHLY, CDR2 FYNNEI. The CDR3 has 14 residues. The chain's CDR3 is CASSEALGRAEAFF. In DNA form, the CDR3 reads TGTGCCAGCAGTGAAGCGCTCGGCAGGGCTGAAGCTTTCTTT.

The CDR3 region has the DNA TGTGCCAGCAGTGAAAGGGGTCCGGGACAGGGCAATCAGCCCCAGCATTTT. This encodes CASSERGPGQGNQPQHF. J is TRBJ1-5 and V is TRBV2; 8 nucleotides match TRBD1. The CDR3 runs 17 residues. Germline CDR1 is SNHLY and CDR2 is FYNNEI. Losses at the gene ends were 2 bases for V and 2 bases for J; bases not matched to a gene: 8.

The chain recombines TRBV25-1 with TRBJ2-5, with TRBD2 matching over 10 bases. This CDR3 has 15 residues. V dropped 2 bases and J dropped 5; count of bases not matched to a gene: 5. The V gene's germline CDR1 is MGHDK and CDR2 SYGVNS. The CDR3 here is CASSEQLAGFETQYF. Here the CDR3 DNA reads TGTGCCAGCAGTGAACAACTAGCGGGGTTTGAGACCCAGTACTTC.

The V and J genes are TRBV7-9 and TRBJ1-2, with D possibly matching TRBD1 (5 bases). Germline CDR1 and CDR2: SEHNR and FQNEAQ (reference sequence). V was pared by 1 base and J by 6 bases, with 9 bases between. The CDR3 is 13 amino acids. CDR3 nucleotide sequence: TGTGCCAGCAGCTTAGGTGCAGGGAATGGCTACACCTTC. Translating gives CASSLGAGNGYTF.

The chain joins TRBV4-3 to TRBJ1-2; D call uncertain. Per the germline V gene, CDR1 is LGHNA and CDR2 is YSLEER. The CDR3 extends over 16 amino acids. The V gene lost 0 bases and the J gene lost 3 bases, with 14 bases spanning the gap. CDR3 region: CASSQEYQAKDYGYTF. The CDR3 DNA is TGCGCCAGCAGCCAAGAGTACCAGGCCAAAGACTATGGCTACACCTTC.

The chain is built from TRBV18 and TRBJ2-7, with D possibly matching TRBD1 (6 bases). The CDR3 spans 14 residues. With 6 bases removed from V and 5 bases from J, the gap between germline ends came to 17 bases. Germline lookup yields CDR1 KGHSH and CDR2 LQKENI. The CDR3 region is CASSGEGEAHEQYF. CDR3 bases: TGTGCCAGCTCTGGAGAGGGGGAAGCTCACGAGCAGTACTTC.

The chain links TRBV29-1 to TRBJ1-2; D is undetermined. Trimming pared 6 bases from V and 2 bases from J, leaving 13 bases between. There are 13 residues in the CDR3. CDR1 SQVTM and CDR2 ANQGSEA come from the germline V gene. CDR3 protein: CSVLVAENYGYTF. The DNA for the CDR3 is TGCAGCGTCCTCGTTGCGGAGAACTATGGCTACACCTTC.

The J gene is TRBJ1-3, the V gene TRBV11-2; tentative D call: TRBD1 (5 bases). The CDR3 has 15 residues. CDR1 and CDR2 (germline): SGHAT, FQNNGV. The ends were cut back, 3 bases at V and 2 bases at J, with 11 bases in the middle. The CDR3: CASSFVGAAGNTIYF. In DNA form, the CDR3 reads TGTGCCAGCAGCTTCGTAGGGGCAGCTGGAAACACCATATATTTT.

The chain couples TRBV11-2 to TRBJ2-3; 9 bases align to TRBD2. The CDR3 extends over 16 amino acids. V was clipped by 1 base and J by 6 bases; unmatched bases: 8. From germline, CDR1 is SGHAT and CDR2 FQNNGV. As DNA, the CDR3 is TGTGCCAGCAGCTTAGGGGTCGGTCTAGCGGGGGATACGCAGTATTTT. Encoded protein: CASSLGVGLAGDTQYF.

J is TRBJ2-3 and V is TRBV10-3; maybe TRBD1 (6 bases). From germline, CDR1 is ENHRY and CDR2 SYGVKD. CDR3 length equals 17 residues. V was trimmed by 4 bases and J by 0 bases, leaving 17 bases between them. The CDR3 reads CAISGTEGRSSTDTQYF. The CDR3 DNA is TGTGCCATCAGTGGGACAGAGGGCCGGTCTAGCACAGATACGCAGTATTTT.

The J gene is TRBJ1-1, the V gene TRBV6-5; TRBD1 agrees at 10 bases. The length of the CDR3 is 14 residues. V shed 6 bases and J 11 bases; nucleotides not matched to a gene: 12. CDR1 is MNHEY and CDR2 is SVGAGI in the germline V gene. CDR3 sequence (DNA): TGTGCCAGCAGCGGGACAGGGGACCCCCTTGAGGCTTTCTTT. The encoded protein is CASSGTGDPLEAFF.

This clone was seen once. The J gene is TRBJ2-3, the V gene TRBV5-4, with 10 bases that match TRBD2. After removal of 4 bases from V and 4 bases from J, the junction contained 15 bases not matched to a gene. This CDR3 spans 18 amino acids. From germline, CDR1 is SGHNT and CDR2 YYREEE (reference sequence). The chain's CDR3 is CASSNLAGAFRGSDTQYF. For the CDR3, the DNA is TGTGCCAGCAGCAACCTAGCGGGGGCCTTCCGAGGGTCAGATACGCAGTATTTT.

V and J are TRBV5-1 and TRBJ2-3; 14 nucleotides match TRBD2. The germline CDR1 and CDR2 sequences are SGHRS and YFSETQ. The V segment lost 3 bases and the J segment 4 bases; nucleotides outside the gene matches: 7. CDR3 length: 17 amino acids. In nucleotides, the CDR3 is TGCGCCAGCAGCTCTAGACCGGGACTAGCGGGGGCAGATACGCAGTATTTT. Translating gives CASSSRPGLAGADTQYF.